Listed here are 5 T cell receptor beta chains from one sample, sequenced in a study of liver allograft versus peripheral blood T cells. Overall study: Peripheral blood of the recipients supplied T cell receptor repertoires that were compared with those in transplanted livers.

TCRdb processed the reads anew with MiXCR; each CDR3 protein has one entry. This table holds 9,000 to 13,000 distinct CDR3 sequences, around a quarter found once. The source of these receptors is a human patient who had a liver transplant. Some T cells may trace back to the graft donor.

CDR3 bases: TGTGCCACGGAACAGCCCGACTCTGGAAACACCATATATTTT. Residues: CATEQPDSGNTIYF. The chain carries TRBV10-3 and TRBJ1-3; D ambiguous. The V end lost 10 bases, the J end lost 0 bases, and 13 bases lay between the germline ends. CDR3 length equals 14 residues. Germline CDR1 and CDR2: ENHRY and SYGVKD.

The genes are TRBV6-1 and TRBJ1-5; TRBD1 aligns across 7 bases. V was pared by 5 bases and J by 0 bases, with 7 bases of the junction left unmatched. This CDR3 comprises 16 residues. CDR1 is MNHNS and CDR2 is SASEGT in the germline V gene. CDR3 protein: CASSPRDSYSNQPQHF. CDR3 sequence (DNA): TGTGCCAGCAGTCCTCGGGACAGTTATAGCAATCAGCCCCAGCATTTT.

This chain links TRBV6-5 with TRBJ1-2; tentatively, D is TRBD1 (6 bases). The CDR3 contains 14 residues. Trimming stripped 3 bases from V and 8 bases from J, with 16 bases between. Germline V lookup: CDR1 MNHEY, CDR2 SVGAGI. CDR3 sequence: CASSYDRIVGGYTF. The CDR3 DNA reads TGTGCCAGCAGTTATGACAGGATTGTAGGGGGCTACACCTTC.

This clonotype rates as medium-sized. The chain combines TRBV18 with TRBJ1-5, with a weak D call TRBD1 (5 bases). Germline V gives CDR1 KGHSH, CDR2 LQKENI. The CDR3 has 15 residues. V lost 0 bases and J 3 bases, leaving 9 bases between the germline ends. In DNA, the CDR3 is TGTGCCAGCTCACCACCGGGACGGTCCAATCAGCCCCAGCATTTT. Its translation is CASSPPGRSNQPQHF.

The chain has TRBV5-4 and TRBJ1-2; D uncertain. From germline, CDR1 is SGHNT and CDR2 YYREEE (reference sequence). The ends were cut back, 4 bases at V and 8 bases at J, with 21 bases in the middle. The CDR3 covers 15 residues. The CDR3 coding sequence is TGTGCCAGCAGCCCCCTCGGGGTCCCGGGTAGGGGCTACACCTTC. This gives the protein CASSPLGVPGRGYTF.